The rows below give T cell receptor beta chains drawn from one sample of a study of blood T cells in healthy people across ages. TCRdb analysed the 5' RACE reads with MiXCR anew, one entry per CDR3 protein. Of approximately 1.5 million distinct CDR3 sequences listed, approximately 42% are singletons. Sequencing used blood. The receptors were sampled from a woman between 18 and 29 years old in good health. The CDR3 runs from the conserved cysteine through the conserved F or W. Fields, in order: D gene, clone size, J gene, V gene, CDR3 DNA, CDR3 protein. D genes are given only for firm matches. Expanded clones get a size class; other rows say once, few or many, or leave the size out.

.,few,TRBJ2-5,TRBV6-1,TGTGCCAGCAGTGAACGGAGCCTCCTCGCTAAGCAGTACTTC,CASSERSLLAKQYF
.,.,TRBJ2-3,TRBV7-2,TGTGCCAGCAGCTCTGATGCGGATACGCAGTATTTT,CASSSDADTQYF
TRBD1,.,TRBJ1-2,TRBV2,TGTGCCAGCAGTGAAAGGACAGGGTCGATTGGCTACACCTTC,CASSERTGSIGYTF
.,few,TRBJ2-7,TRBV27,TGTGCCAGCTCCAACCCGGGCCAATTCTACGAGCAGTACTTC,CASSNPGQFYEQYF
.,.,TRBJ2-7,TRBV7-2,TGTGCCAGCAGCTTTTCCGGGACTTTCAGCTCCTACGAGCAGTACTTC,CASSFSGTFSSYEQYF
.,.,TRBJ1-1,TRBV29-1,TGCAGCGCCCTTGGGGAGGACACTGAAGCTTTCTTT,CSALGEDTEAFF
TRBD2,.,TRBJ2-5,TRBV3-1,TGTGCCAGCAGCCAAGTCTGGGCGGGAGGGCCCTCCTACAATGAGCAGTACTTC,CASSQVWAGGPSYNEQYF
TRBD2,.,TRBJ2-5,TRBV9,TGTGCCAGCAGCCCTAGCGGGGGGTTCACAGAGACCCAGTACTTC,CASSPSGGFTETQYF
.,.,TRBJ1-2,TRBV9,TGTGCCAGCAGCGTTCAAGGGCAAGGCTACACCTTC,CASSVQGQGYTF
.,few,TRBJ2-2,TRBV5-5,TGTGCCAGCAGCTTTGGTGGCAGGGGGAACACCGGGGAGCTGTTTTTT,CASSFGGRGNTGELFF
TRBD2,few,TRBJ2-7,TRBV29-1,TGCAGCGTTGAAGAACGGGAGGGCCCCTACGAGCAGTACTTC,CSVEEREGPYEQYF
TRBD1,few,TRBJ1-4,TRBV25-1,TGTGCCAGCAGTTTCCGGGACAGGGTCCAACTCAATGAAAAACTGTTTTTT,CASSFRDRVQLNEKLFF
.,once,TRBJ2-1,TRBV11-1,TGTGCCAGCAGCTCCAAGACCCGATCGTACAATGAGCAGTTCTTC,CASSSKTRSYNEQFF
TRBD1,few,TRBJ2-7,TRBV28,TGTGCCAGCAGTAACCGACAGGGAGTGATCAACGAGCAGTACTTC,CASSNRQGVINEQYF
TRBD1,once,TRBJ2-7,TRBV12-3/TRBV12-4,TGTGCCAGCAGTTTAGGGACAGGGGGTTATCTTGACGAGCAGTACTTC,CASSLGTGGYLDEQYF
TRBD1,.,TRBJ1-4,TRBV2,TGTGCCAGCAGTGATGGGGACAGGCGGGCTAATGAAAAACTGTTTTTT,CASSDGDRRANEKLFF